Here is one T cell receptor beta chain with its context. The data originate from a study of blood T cell repertoires in COVID-19. Across the study: The origin of the acute and convalescent COVID-19 samples was the United States, Italy and Spain. Sources were T cells, B-cell-depleted T cells, or PBMCs; the material itself was cDNA or gDNA.

Original data processing: Reference gene primers were amplified, and this amplification served to estimate nucleated cell counts. Data came from immunoSEQ multiplex PCR; TCRdb stores just in-frame clones and leaves some out. The DNA gave D and trimming, while V, J and clone size come from that table. The sample has 150,000 to 200,000 clones; around 87% are singletons. The sample comprised peripheral blood. The source of this sequence is a man aged 35 to 55 with active or convalescent COVID-19.

The CDR3 sequence: CASSPNTGGTEAFF. In DNA, the CDR3 is TGTGCCAGCAGCCCTAACACAGGGGGCACTGAAGCTTTCTTT. The chain recombines TRBV7-3 with TRBJ1-1; 8 positions agree with TRBD1. CDR1 and CDR2 from the germline V gene are SGHTA and FQGTGA. The CDR3 sequence is 14 residues long. Unmatched junction bases numbered 6, after V lost 5 bases and J lost 4 bases.